This T cell receptor (beta chain) stems from a study of blood T cell repertoires in COVID-19. Authors' analysis steps: Using reference gene primer amplification, nucleated cell counts were estimated. The repertoire was sequenced with immunoSEQ multiplex PCR; TCRdb's copy has only in-frame clones and lacks some. That table supplies the V and J calls and clone size; D and trimming were determined from the DNA. The table records hundreds of thousands of clones, about 85% of them present only once. V shed 5 bases and J 6 bases; nucleotides not matched to a gene: 7. CDR3 length: 14 amino acids. Germline V gene lookup returns CDR1 SGHVS and CDR2 FNYEAQ.

What was sequenced was peripheral blood. The chain joins TRBV7-6 to TRBJ2-3, with 8 bases matching TRBD2. This receptor was taken from a man younger than 30 with active or convalescent COVID-19. Here the CDR3 reads CASSPTGGRDTQYF. CDR3 in DNA: TGTGCCAGCAGCCCTACGGGGGGGCGGGATACGCAGTATTTT.